The entry that follows covers one T cell receptor beta chain sequence. The target antigen is unknown. TCRdb passed the reads through MiXCR, listing each CDR3 protein once. The data show 250,000 or so distinct CDR3 sequences, over 15% seen once. This sample was included in a study of T cell repertoires in cytomegalovirus infection. Study background: CMV infection and matching HLA type were both indicated by public TCR beta signatures.

The study, taken as a whole, reports: People with CMV and the relevant HLA were identified by cumulative public TCR beta family frequency. HLA-C-restricted TCR beta clonotypes specific for CMV led the ex vivo response.

The CDR3 consists of 20 residues. Germline V gene lookup returns CDR1 MNHEY and CDR2 SVGAGI. V was pared by 0 bases and J by 3 bases, with 26 bases between. The sequence was collected from a human donor in good health (CMV status not recorded). Some clones in this sample may be carry-over from other donors' samples. The chain carries TRBV6-5 and TRBJ2-5; maybe TRBD2 (6 bases). Sequences were obtained from CD8+ T cells from PBMCs. The DNA for the CDR3 is TGTGCCAGCAGTTACTCGTTAGGACGGGGGATCCCGGGACTCGAAGAGACCCAGTACTTC. This sequence encodes CASSYSLGRGIPGLEETQYF.